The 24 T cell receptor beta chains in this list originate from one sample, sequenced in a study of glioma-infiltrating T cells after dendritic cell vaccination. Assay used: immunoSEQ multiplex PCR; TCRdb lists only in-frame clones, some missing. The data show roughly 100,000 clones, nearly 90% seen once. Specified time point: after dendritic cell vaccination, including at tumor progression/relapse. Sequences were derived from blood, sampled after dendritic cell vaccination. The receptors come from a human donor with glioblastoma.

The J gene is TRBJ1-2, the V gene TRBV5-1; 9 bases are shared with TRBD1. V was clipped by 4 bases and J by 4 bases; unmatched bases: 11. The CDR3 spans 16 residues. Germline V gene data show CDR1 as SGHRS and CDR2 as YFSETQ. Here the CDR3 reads CASSPGDREGAYGYTF. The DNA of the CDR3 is TGCGCCAGCAGCCCGGGGGACAGGGAGGGGGCCTATGGCTACACCTTC.

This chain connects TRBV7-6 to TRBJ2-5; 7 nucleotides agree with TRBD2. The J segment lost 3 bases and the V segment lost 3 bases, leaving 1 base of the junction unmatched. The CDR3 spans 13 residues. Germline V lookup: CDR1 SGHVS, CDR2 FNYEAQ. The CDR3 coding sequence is TGTGCCAGCAGCTTGGGGACTAAAGAGACCCAGTACTTC. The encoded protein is CASSLGTKETQYF.

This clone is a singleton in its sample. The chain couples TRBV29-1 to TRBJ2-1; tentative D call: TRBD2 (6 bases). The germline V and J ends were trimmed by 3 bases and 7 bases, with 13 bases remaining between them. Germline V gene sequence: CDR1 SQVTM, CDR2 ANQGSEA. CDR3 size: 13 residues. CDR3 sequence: CSVDGGGVNEQFF. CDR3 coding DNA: TGCAGCGTTGATGGGGGAGGCGTAAATGAGCAGTTCTTC.

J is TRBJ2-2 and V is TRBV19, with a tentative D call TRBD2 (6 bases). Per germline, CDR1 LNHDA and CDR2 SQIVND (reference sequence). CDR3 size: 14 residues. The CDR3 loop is CAGSSGRGSGELFF. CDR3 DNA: TGTGCTGGGTCGTCGGGGCGGGGCTCCGGGGAGCTGTTTTTT.

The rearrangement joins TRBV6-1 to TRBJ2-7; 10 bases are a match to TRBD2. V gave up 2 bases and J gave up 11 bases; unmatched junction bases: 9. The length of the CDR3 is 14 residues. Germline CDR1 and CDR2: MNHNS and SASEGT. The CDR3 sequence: CASSERATSGLEYF. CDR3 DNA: TGTGCCAGCAGTGAACGGGCGACTAGCGGGCTGGAGTACTTC.

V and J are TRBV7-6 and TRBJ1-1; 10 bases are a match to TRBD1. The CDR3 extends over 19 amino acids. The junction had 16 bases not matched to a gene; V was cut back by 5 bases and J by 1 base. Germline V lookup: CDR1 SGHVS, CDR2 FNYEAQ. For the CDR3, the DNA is TGTGCCAGCAGCCCAACCGGGACAGGGGAGAGTGGGGAGAACACTGAAGCTTTCTTT. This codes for CASSPTGTGESGENTEAFF.

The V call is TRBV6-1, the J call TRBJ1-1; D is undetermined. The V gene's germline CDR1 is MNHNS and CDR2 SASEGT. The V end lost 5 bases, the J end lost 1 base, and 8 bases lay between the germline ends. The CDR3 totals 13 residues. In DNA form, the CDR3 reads TGTGCCAGCAGTAAGCAAGCGAACACTGAAGCTTTCTTT. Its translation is CASSKQANTEAFF.

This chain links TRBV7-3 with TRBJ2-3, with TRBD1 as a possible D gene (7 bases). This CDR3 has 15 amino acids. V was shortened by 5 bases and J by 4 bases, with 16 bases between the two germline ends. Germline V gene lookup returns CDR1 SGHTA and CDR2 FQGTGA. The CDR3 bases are TGTGCCAGCAGCGCGGGACTTCAGGGGGCAGATACGCAGTATTTT. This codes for CASSAGLQGADTQYF.

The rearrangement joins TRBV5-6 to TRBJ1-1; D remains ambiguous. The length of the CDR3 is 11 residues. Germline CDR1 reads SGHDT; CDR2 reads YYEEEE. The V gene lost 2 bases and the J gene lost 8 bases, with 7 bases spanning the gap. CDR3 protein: CASSLASEAFF. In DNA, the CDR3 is TGTGCCAGCAGCTTAGCTAGCGAAGCTTTCTTT. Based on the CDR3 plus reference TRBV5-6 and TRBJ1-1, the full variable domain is DAGVTQSPTHLIKTRGQQVTLRCSPKSGHDTVSWYQQALGQGPQFIFQYYEEEERQRGNFPDRFSGHQFPNYSSELNVNALLLGDSALYLCASSLASEAFFGQGTRLTVV.

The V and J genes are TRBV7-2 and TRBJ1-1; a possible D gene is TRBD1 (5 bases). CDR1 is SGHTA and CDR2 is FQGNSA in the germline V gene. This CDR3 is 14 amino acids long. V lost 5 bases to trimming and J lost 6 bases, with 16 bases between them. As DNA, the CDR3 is TGTGCCAGCAGCACCCGGTGGGGCGATGCTGAAGCTTTCTTT. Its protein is CASSTRWGDAEAFF. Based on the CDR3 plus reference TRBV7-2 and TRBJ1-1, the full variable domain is GAGVSQSPSNKVTEKGKDVELRCDPISGHTALYWYRQSLGQGLEFLIYFQGNSAPDKSGLPSDRFSAERTGGSVSTLTIQRTQQEDSAVYLCASSTRWGDAEAFFGQGTRLTVV.

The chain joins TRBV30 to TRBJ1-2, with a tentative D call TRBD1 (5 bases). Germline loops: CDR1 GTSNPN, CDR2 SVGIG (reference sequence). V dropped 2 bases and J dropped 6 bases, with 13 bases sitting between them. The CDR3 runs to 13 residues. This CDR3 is CAWSYQGSNGYTF. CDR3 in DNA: TGTGCCTGGAGTTACCAGGGTTCCAATGGCTACACCTTC.

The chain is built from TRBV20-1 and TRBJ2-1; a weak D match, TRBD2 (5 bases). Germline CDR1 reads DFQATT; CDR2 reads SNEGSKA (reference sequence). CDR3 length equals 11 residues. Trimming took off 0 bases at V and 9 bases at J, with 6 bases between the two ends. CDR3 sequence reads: CSARDGSEQFF. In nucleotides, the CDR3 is TGCAGTGCTAGAGATGGGAGTGAGCAGTTCTTC.

This CDR3 reads CAWTPGQTQTEAFF. CDR3 nucleotide sequence: TGTGCCTGGACCCCGGGACAGACTCAAACTGAAGCTTTCTTT. The chain is built from TRBV30 and TRBJ1-1; 7 nucleotides align to TRBD1. Germline values: CDR1 GTSNPN, CDR2 SVGIG (reference sequence). Trimming removed 4 bases from V and 5 bases from J; junction bases left unmatched: 10. The CDR3 is 14 amino acids. The full variable domain, its missing parts supplied by reference TRBV30 and TRBJ1-1, is SQTIHQWPATLVQPVGSPLSLECTVEGTSNPNLYWYRQAAGRGLQLLFYSVGIGQISSEVPQNLSASRPQDRQFILSSKKLLLSDSGFYLCAWTPGQTQTEAFFGQGTRLTVV.

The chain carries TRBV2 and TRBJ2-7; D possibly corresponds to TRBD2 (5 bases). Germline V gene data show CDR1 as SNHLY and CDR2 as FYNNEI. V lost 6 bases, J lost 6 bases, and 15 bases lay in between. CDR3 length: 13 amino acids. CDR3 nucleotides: TGTGCCAGCAGCGTAACCCTTGGAGGCGAGCAGTACTTC. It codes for CASSVTLGGEQYF. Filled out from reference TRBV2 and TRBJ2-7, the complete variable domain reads EPEVTQTPSHQVTQMGQEVILRCVPISNHLYFYWYRQILGQKVEFLVSFYNNEISEKSEIFDDQFSVERPDGSNFTLKIRSTKLEDSAMYFCASSVTLGGEQYFGPGTRLTVT.

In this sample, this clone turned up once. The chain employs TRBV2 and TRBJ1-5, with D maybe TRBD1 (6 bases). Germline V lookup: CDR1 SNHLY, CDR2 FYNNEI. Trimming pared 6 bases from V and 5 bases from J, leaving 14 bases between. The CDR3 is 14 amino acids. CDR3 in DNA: TGTGCCAGCAGGGGGGCGGGTATATATCAGCCCCAGCATTTT. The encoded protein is CASRGAGIYQPQHF. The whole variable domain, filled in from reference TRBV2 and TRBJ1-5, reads EPEVTQTPSHQVTQMGQEVILRCVPISNHLYFYWYRQILGQKVEFLVSFYNNEISEKSEIFDDQFSVERPDGSNFTLKIRSTKLEDSAMYFCASRGAGIYQPQHFGDGTRLSIL.

CDR3 residues: CAWSLLGAKQYF. The CDR3 DNA sequence: TGTGCCTGGAGTCTGTTGGGGGCAAAGCAGTACTTC. This chain uses TRBV30 with TRBJ2-4, with D possibly matching TRBD1 (6 bases). The CDR3 is 12 residues long. Between the trimmed V and J ends, which lost 2 bases and 13 bases, there was a span of 15 bases. Looked up from germline, CDR1 is GTSNPN and CDR2 is SVGIG (reference sequence). The variable domain in full, with the rest retrieved from reference TRBV30 and TRBJ2-4, is SQTIHQWPATLVQPVGSPLSLECTVEGTSNPNLYWYRQAAGRGLQLLFYSVGIGQISSEVPQNLSASRPQDRQFILSSKKLLLSDSGFYLCAWSLLGAKQYFGAGTRLSVL.

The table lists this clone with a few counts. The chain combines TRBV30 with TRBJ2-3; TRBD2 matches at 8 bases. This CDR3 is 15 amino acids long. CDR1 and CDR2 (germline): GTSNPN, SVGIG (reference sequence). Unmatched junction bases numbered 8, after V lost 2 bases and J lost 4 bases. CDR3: CAWSYGAGESDTQYF. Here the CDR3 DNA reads TGTGCCTGGAGTTATGGAGCGGGGGAATCAGATACGCAGTATTTT.

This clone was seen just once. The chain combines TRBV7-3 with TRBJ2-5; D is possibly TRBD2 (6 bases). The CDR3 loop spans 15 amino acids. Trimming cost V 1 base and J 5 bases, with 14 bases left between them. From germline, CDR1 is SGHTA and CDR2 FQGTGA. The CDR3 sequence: CASSLMGGTGETQYF. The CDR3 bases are TGTGCCAGCAGCTTAATGGGCGGGACGGGTGAGACCCAGTACTTC.

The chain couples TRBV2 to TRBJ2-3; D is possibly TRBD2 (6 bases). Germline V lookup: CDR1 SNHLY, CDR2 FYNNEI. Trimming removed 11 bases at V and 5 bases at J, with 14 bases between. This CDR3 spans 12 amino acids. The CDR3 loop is CAGGSRRDTQYF. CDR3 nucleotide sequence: TGTGCCGGGGGGAGCCGTCGAGATACGCAGTATTTT.

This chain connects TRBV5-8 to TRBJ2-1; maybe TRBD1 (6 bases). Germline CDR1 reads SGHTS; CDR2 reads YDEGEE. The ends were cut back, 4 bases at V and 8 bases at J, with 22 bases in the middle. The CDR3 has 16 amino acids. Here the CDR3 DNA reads TGTGCCAGCAGCCCCGCTGCCATCATACAGGGCGATGAGCAGTTCTTC. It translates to CASSPAAIIQGDEQFF.

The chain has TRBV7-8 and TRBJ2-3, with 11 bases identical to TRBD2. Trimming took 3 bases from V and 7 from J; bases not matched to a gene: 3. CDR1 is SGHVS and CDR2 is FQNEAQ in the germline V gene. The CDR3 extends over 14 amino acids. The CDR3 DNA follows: TGTGCCAGCAGCTTGACTAGCGGGGTAAATACGCAGTATTTT. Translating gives CASSLTSGVNTQYF.

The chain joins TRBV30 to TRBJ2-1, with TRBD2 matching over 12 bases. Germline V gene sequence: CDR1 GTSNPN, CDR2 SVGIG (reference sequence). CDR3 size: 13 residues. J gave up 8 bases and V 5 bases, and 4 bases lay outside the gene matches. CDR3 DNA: TGTGCCTGGGGACTAGCGGGGTTGTATGAGCAGTTCTTC. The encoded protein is CAWGLAGLYEQFF.

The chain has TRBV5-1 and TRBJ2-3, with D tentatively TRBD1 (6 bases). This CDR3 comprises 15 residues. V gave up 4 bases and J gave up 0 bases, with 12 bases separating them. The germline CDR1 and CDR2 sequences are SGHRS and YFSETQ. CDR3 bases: TGCGCCAGCAGCAACAGGGAGCTTAGCACAGATACGCAGTATTTT. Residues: CASSNRELSTDTQYF.

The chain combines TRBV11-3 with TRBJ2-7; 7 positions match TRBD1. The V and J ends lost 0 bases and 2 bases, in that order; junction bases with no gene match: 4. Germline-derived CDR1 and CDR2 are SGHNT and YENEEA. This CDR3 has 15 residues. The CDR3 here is CASSLEAGTAYEQYF. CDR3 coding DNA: TGTGCCAGCAGCTTAGAGGCCGGGACAGCCTACGAGCAGTACTTC.